One sample yielded the 30 T cell receptor beta chains listed below, sequenced in a study of blood T cell repertoires in COVID-19. Data came from immunoSEQ multiplex PCR; TCRdb stores just in-frame clones and leaves some out. This table holds about 130,000 clones, approximately 84% found once. The sample comprised peripheral blood. Receptors originate from a woman aged 55-69 years with acute or convalescent COVID-19.

V gene TRBV5-6 combines with J gene TRBJ2-2; maybe TRBD2 (6 bases). With 0 bases removed from V and 5 bases from J, the gap between germline ends came to 11 bases. Germline values: CDR1 SGHDT, CDR2 YYEEEE. CDR3 length: 15 residues. In nucleotides, the CDR3 is TGTGCCAGCAGCTTGGATGGGGGGTTGACCGGGGAGCTGTTTTTT. Protein product: CASSLDGGLTGELFF.

The chain couples TRBV29-1 to TRBJ1-5; D not resolved. Looked up from germline, CDR1 is SQVTM and CDR2 is ANQGSEA. The CDR3 covers 13 residues. The V end lost 4 bases, the J end lost 0 bases, and 7 bases lay between the germline ends. DNA of the CDR3: TGCAGCGTTGGGGGAGGTAGCAATCAGCCCCAGCATTTT. Amino acid sequence: CSVGGGSNQPQHF.

The chain joins TRBV12-3 or TRBV12-4 to TRBJ2-5; D is perhaps TRBD2 (6 bases). The length of the CDR3 is 12 residues. V dropped 6 bases and J dropped 5 bases, with 10 bases sitting between them. The CDR3 here is CASSPGRETQYF. CDR3 bases: TGTGCCAGCAGCCCTGGGAGGGAGACCCAGTACTTC.

This chain uses TRBV11-2 with TRBJ2-3, with TRBD2 as a possible D gene (7 bases). The germline V and J ends were trimmed by 5 bases and 7 bases, with 16 bases remaining between them. The CDR3 sequence is 14 residues long. Germline CDR1 is SGHAT and CDR2 is FQNNGV. The CDR3 region is CASSIQRGGYTQYF. In DNA form, the CDR3 reads TGTGCCAGCAGCATACAGAGGGGGGGGTATACGCAGTATTTT.

The genes are TRBV28 and TRBJ2-3; D remains ambiguous. V shed 5 bases and J shed 9 bases, with 12 bases lying between them. The CDR3 length is 12 residues. Germline CDR1 and CDR2: MDHEN and SYDVKM. As DNA, the CDR3 is TGTGCCAGCAGTCCCTCTAGAGCAACGCAGTATTTT. Translation: CASSPSRATQYF.

The rearrangement uses TRBV6-5 and TRBJ2-5, with TRBD1 matching over 8 bases. The length of the CDR3 is 15 residues. V lost 5 bases to trimming and J lost 2 bases; unmatched junction nucleotides: 7. Per the germline V gene, CDR1 is MNHEY and CDR2 is SVGAGI. The CDR3 DNA sequence: TGTGCCAGCAGTCAGGACAGGGCTGAGCAAGAGACCCAGTACTTC. Translation gives CASSQDRAEQETQYF.

A note on this clone: Other nucleotide sequences in the sample specify the same CDR3. This sequence joins TRBV20-1 and TRBJ2-7; 7 nucleotides align to TRBD2. Germline CDR1 is DFQATT and CDR2 is SNEGSKA (reference sequence). The length of the CDR3 is 11 residues. Unmatched junction bases numbered 3, after V lost 5 bases and J lost 5 bases. The CDR3 here is CSARSGHEQYV. CDR3 DNA: TGCAGTGCTCGTAGCGGGCACGAGCAGTACGTC.

The chain is built from TRBV5-5 and TRBJ1-5, with no clear D. The CDR3 spans 14 residues. Looked up from germline, CDR1 is SGHKS and CDR2 is YYEKEE (reference sequence). Trimming left V 3 bases short and J 4 bases short, with 11 bases between. Here the CDR3 reads CASSYVADNQPQHF. CDR3 in DNA: TGTGCCAGCAGCTATGTGGCAGATAATCAGCCCCAGCATTTT.

There are many counts of this clone. The chain uses TRBV18 and TRBJ1-2, with a possible D match to TRBD1 (6 bases). The germline V gene encodes CDR1 KGHSH and CDR2 LQKENI. The CDR3 is 13 amino acids. In DNA, the CDR3 is TGTGCGAGTAGGACAGAAGGGGTGTATGGCTACACCTTC. It specifies CASRTEGVYGYTF.

This clone was recorded a few times. The CDR3 here is CASSSEGRYGTEAFF. In DNA, the CDR3 is TGCGCCAGCAGCTCAGAAGGGAGGTACGGGACTGAAGCTTTCTTT. This chain links TRBV5-1 with TRBJ1-1; the D is unclear. Trimming removed 3 bases from V and 5 bases from J, with 17 bases in between. Germline lookup yields CDR1 SGHRS and CDR2 YFSETQ. The CDR3 totals 15 residues.

The V and J genes are TRBV5-4 and TRBJ2-2; D unclear. The CDR3 covers 14 residues. Looked up from germline, CDR1 is SGHNT and CDR2 is YYREEE (reference sequence). V was cut by 0 bases and J by 4 bases, with 7 bases left in between. CDR3 bases: TGTGCCAGCAGCTTGGCCTGGAGCACCGGGGAGCTGTTTTTT. Its protein is CASSLAWSTGELFF.

The J gene is TRBJ1-3, the V gene TRBV5-5; 7 bases match TRBD1. The CDR3 length is 17 residues. Germline V gene lookup returns CDR1 SGHKS and CDR2 YYEKEE (reference sequence). V shed 0 bases, J shed 6 bases, and the junction held 12 bases outside the gene matches. CDR3 sequence (DNA): TGTGCCAGCAGCTTGGGGCAGGGGGTAATCGGGGAAAACACCATATATTTT. Protein product: CASSLGQGVIGENTIYF.

The J gene is TRBJ2-7, the V gene TRBV6-5, with D possibly TRBD1 on 5 matching bases. CDR1 and CDR2 (germline): MNHEY, SVGAGI. Trimming stripped 0 bases from V and 2 bases from J, with 8 bases between. The CDR3 runs 14 residues. CDR3 amino acids: CASSYSQATYEQYF. CDR3 nucleotide sequence: TGTGCCAGCAGTTACTCACAGGCCACCTACGAGCAGTACTTC.

This rearrangement joins TRBV6-5 to TRBJ1-2, with 7 bases matching TRBD1. The CDR3 covers 15 residues. Germline V gene sequence: CDR1 MNHEY, CDR2 SVGAGI. V shed 6 bases, J shed 7 bases, and the junction held 14 bases outside the gene matches. This CDR3 reads CASRDDRVGVVGYTF. CDR3 coding DNA: TGTGCCAGCAGAGACGACAGGGTTGGGGTTGTTGGCTACACCTTC.

The chain joins TRBV24-1 to TRBJ1-2; maybe TRBD1 (6 bases). The germline gives CDR1 KGHDR, CDR2 SFDVKD. This CDR3 has 17 residues. Deletions cut 2 bases from V and 0 bases from J, with 15 bases between. This CDR3 reads CATSDSEGQSANYGYTF. CDR3 sequence (DNA): TGTGCCACCAGTGATTCAGAAGGACAGAGTGCTAACTATGGCTACACCTTC.

This clone showed up just once. The chain links TRBV24-1 to TRBJ1-5; 9 nucleotides align to TRBD1. This CDR3 has 16 residues. Germline CDR1 KGHDR, CDR2 SFDVKD. J gave up 4 bases and V 4 bases, and 7 bases lay outside the gene matches. The CDR3 bases are TGTGCCACCAGTGAGGGGGACAGGGCTGTTAATCAGCCCCAGCATTTT. Its translation: CATSEGDRAVNQPQHF.

This rearrangement joins TRBV5-1 to TRBJ1-4; D is possibly TRBD1 (6 bases). The germline V gene has CDR1 SGHRS and CDR2 YFSETQ. V was clipped by 6 bases and J by 4 bases, with 19 bases between them. This CDR3 has 16 amino acids. The CDR3 sequence: CASKFGYRDVNEKLFF. CDR3 nucleotide sequence: TGCGCCAGCAAATTTGGTTACAGGGATGTTAATGAAAAACTGTTTTTT. Complete variable domain (other parts from reference TRBV5-1 and TRBJ1-4): KAGVTQTPRYLIKTRGQQVTLSCSPISGHRSVSWYQQTPGQGLQFLFEYFSETQRNKGNFPGRFSGRQFSNSRSEMNVSTLELGDSALYLCASKFGYRDVNEKLFFGSGTQLSVL.

The rearrangement uses TRBV3-1 (or the pseudogene TRBV3-2) and TRBJ1-2; no firm D call. This CDR3 region has 15 residues. V lost 6 bases, J lost 1 base, and 15 bases lay in between. CDR1 and CDR2 from the germline V gene are LGHDT and YNNKEL (reference sequence). The CDR3 loop reads CASRMGQINNYGYTF. DNA of the CDR3: TGTGCCAGCAGGATGGGCCAGATTAATAACTATGGCTACACCTTC.

This chain's CDR3 is CASSRTETSPLHF. For the CDR3, the DNA is TGTGCCAGTAGTAGGACAGAGACTTCACCCCTCCACTTT. The rearrangement joins TRBV19 to TRBJ1-6, with D possibly TRBD1 on 6 matching bases. The CDR3 is 13 amino acids. Germline loops: CDR1 LNHDA, CDR2 SQIVND (reference sequence). V gave up 4 bases and J gave up 9 bases, with 10 bases separating them. Based on the CDR3 plus reference TRBV19 and TRBJ1-6, the full variable domain is DGGITQSPKYLFRKEGQNVTLSCEQNLNHDAMYWYRQDPGQGLRLIYYSQIVNDFQKGDIAEGYSVSREKKESFPLTVTSAQKNPTAFYLCASSRTETSPLHFGNGTRLTVT.

The chain links TRBV18 to TRBJ1-3; tentatively, D is TRBD1 (5 bases). Per germline, CDR1 KGHSH and CDR2 LQKENI. The CDR3 is 14 amino acids. V lost 5 bases, J lost 0 bases, and 8 bases lay in between. CDR3 bases: TGTGCCAGCTCAGGAGGGACCTCTGGAAACACCATATATTTT. It codes for CASSGGTSGNTIYF. Drawing the rest from reference TRBV18 and TRBJ1-3, the complete variable domain is NAGVMQNPRHLVRRRGQEARLRCSPMKGHSHVYWYRQLPEEGLKFMVYLQKENIIDESGMPKERFSAEFPKEGPSILRIQQVVRGDSAAYFCASSGGTSGNTIYFGEGSWLTVV.

This clone occurred a few times. V and J are TRBV19 and TRBJ1-2, with no clear D. The germline V gene encodes CDR1 LNHDA and CDR2 SQIVND (reference sequence). V shed 5 bases and J shed 0 bases, with 19 bases lying between them. This CDR3 is built from 17 residues. The CDR3 region is CASSFSTSRTPNYGYTF. CDR3 nucleotides: TGTGCCAGTAGTTTCTCGACATCTCGAACTCCTAACTATGGCTACACCTTC.

The CDR3 sequence is CASTPGQPNTEAFF. CDR3 sequence (DNA): TGTGCCAGCACTCCGGGACAGCCGAACACTGAAGCTTTCTTT. The V gene is TRBV28, the J gene TRBJ1-1; TRBD1 matches at 7 bases. Germline V lookup: CDR1 MDHEN, CDR2 SYDVKM. With V trimmed by 7 bases and J by 1 base, 6 bases remained unmatched. This CDR3 region has 14 residues.

The CDR3 here is CASSYTLYNEQFF. As DNA, the CDR3 is TGTGCCAGCAGTTACACATTATACAATGAGCAGTTCTTC. The chain couples TRBV6-2 or TRBV6-3 to TRBJ2-1, with D uncertain. Trimming took off 2 bases at V and 4 bases at J, with 6 bases between the two ends. CDR1 is MNHEY, CDR2 SVGEGT, per germline. The CDR3 is 13 amino acids.

On this clone itself: The junction departs from germline at one end; a sequencing error may be responsible. The gene calls are TRBV19 and TRBJ1-2, with 8 bases fitting TRBD1. From germline, CDR1 is LNHDA and CDR2 SQIVND (reference sequence). The CDR3 runs 14 residues. CDR3 sequence: CASSLETGVYGYTF. Written as DNA, the CDR3 is TGTGCCAGTAGTCTAGAGACAGGGGTCTATGGCTACACCTTC.

This chain links TRBV7-6 with TRBJ2-2; D not certain. The CDR3 is 15 amino acids. The germline CDR1 and CDR2 sequences are SGHVS and FNYEAQ. Trimming left V 5 bases short and J 2 bases short, with 12 bases between. The CDR3: CASSPRRGNTGELFF. In DNA form, the CDR3 reads TGTGCCAGCAGCCCCCGCCGAGGCAACACCGGGGAGCTGTTTTTT.

This clone was seen just once. The CDR3 loop reads CASSQVWFTGYTEAFF. CDR3 sequence (DNA): TGTGCCAGCAGCCAAGTTTGGTTTACAGGCTACACTGAAGCTTTCTTT. The rearrangement uses TRBV3-1 (or the pseudogene TRBV3-2) and TRBJ1-1; D might be TRBD1 (5 bases). Trimming stripped 1 base from V and 3 bases from J, with 15 bases between. Germline V gives CDR1 LGHDT, CDR2 YNNKEL (reference sequence). The CDR3 spans 16 residues.

V gene TRBV7-3 combines with J gene TRBJ2-1, with D tentatively TRBD2 (7 bases). V lost 5 bases and J 9 bases, leaving 14 bases between the germline ends. Germline V gives CDR1 SGHTA, CDR2 FQGTGA. The CDR3 is 13 residues long. CDR3 nucleotides: TGTGCCAGCAGCCCTTTAGGGGGGGGTGAGCAGTTCTTC. Translation gives CASSPLGGGEQFF.

V usage is TRBV2 and J usage is TRBJ1-5; D not certain. V was trimmed by 7 bases and J by 4 bases, leaving 8 bases between them. CDR1 is SNHLY, CDR2 FYNNEI, per germline. This CDR3 region has 12 residues. CDR3 sequence (DNA): TGTGCCAGCAACAGTTATAATCAGCCCCAGCATTTT. Its translation: CASNSYNQPQHF.

The genes are TRBV3-1 (or the pseudogene TRBV3-2) and TRBJ1-1; D perhaps matches TRBD1 (6 bases). The V end was cut by 1 base, the J end by 3 bases, with 9 bases between. The germline V gene encodes CDR1 LGHDT and CDR2 YNNKEL (reference sequence). The CDR3 spans 14 residues. CDR3 sequence: CASSQAGQHTEAFF. DNA of the CDR3: TGTGCCAGCAGCCAAGCAGGACAGCACACTGAAGCTTTCTTT.

The chain recombines TRBV6-2 or TRBV6-3 with TRBJ2-7; D gene unclear. Trimming took 5 bases from V and 3 from J, leaving 8 bases between them. The germline V gene encodes CDR1 MNHEY and CDR2 SVGEGT. The CDR3 covers 12 residues. DNA for the CDR3: TGTGCCAGCAGTGATACAGTCTACGAGCAGTACGTC. Its translation: CASSDTVYEQYV.